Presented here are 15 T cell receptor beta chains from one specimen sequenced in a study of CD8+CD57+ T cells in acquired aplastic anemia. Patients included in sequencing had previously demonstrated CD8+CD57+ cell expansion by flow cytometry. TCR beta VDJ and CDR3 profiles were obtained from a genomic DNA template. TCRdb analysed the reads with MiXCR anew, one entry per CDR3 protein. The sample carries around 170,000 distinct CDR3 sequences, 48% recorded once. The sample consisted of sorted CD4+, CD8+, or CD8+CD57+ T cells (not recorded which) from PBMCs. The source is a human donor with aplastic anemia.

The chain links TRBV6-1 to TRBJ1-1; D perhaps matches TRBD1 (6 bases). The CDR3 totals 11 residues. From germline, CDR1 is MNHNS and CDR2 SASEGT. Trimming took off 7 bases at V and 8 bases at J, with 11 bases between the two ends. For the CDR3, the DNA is TGTGCCAGCATACAGGGATTGGAAGCTTTCTTT. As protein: CASIQGLEAFF.

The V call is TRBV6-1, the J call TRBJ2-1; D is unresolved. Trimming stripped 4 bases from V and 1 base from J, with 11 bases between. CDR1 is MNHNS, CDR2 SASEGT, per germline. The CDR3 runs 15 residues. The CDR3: CASSVVKSSYNEQFF. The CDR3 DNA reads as TGTGCCAGCAGTGTGGTCAAATCTTCCTACAATGAGCAGTTCTTC.

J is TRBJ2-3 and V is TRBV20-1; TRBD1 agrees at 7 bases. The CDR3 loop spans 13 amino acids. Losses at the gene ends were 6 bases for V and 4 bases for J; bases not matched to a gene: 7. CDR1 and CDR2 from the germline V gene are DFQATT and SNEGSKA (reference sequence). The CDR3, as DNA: TGCAGTGCGACGAGACAGGGCGCAGATACGCAGTATTTT. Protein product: CSATRQGADTQYF.

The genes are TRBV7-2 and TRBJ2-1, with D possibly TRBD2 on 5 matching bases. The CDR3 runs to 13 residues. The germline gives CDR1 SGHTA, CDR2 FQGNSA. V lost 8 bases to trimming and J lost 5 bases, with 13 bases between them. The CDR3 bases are TGTGCCAGCCGAGGGTACAGAAACAATGAGCAGTTCTTC. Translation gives CASRGYRNNEQFF.

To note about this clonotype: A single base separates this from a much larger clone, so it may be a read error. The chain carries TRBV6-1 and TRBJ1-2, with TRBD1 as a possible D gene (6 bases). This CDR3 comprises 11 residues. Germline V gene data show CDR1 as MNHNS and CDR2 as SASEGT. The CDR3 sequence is CSSSPGAGYTF. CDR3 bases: TGTTCCAGCAGTCCGGGGGCTGGCTACACCTTC.

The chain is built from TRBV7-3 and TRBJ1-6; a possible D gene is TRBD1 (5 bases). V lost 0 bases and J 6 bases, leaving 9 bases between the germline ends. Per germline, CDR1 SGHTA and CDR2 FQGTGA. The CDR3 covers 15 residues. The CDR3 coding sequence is TGTGCCAGCAGCTTAACCGCAGGGTTTAATTCACCCCTCCACTTT. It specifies CASSLTAGFNSPLHF.

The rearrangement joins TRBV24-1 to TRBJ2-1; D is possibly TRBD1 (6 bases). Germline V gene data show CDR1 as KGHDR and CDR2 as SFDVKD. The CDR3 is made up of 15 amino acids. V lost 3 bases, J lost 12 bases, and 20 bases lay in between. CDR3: CATSDPQGYTDTQFF. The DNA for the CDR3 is TGTGCCACCAGTGATCCCCAGGGGTACACAGATACGCAGTTCTTC.

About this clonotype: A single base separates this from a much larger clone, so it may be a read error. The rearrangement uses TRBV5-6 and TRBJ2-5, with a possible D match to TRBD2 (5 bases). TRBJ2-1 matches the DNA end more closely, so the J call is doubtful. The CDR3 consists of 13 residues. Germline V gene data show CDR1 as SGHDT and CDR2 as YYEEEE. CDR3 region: CASSLGSRDGQFF. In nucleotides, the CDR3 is TGTGCCAGCAGCTTGGGATCCCGGGATGGGCAGTTCTTC.

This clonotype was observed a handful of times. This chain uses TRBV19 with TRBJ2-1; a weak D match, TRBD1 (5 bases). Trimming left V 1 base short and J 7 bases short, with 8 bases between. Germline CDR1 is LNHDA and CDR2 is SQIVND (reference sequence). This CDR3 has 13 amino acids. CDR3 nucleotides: TGTGCCAGTAGTATAGGACAGTTTAATGAGCAGTTCTTC. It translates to CASSIGQFNEQFF.

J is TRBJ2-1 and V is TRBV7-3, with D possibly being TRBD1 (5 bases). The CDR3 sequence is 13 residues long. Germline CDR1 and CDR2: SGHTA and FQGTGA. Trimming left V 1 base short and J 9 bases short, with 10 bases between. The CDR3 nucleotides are TGTGCCAGCAGCTTAAGCTGGGGCGCTGAGCAGTTCTTC. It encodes CASSLSWGAEQFF.

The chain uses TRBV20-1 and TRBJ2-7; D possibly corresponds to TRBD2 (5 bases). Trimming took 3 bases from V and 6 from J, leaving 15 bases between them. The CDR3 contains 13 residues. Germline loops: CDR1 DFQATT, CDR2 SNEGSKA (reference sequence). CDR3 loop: CSASYNAAAEQYF. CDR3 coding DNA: TGCAGTGCTAGTTATAACGCAGCGGCCGAGCAGTACTTC.

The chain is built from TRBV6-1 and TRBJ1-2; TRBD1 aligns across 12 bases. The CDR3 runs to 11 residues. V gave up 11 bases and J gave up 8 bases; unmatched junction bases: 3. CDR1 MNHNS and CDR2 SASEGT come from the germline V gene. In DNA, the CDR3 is TGTGCCGGGACAGGGGGCGAGGGCTACACCTTC. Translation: CAGTGGEGYTF.

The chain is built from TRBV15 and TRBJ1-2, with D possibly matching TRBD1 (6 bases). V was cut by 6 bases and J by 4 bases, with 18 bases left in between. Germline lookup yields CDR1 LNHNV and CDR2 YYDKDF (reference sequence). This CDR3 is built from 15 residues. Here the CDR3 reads CATSQGHPNLYGYTF. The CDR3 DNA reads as TGTGCCACCAGTCAGGGACACCCCAACCTCTATGGCTACACCTTC. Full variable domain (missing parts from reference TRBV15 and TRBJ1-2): DAMVIQNPRYQVTQFGKPVTLSCSQTLNHNVMYWYQQKSSQAPKLLFHYYDKDFNNEADTPDNFQSRRPNTSFCFLDIRSPGLGDTAMYLCATSQGHPNLYGYTFGSGTRLTVV.

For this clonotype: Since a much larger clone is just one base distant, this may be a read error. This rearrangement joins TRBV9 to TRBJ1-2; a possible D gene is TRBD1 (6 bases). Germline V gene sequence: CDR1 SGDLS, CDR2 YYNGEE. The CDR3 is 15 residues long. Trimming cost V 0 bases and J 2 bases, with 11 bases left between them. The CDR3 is CASSVGGAANYGYTF. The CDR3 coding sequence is TGTGCCAGCAGCGTAGGGGGGGCGGCAAACTATGGCTACACCTTC.

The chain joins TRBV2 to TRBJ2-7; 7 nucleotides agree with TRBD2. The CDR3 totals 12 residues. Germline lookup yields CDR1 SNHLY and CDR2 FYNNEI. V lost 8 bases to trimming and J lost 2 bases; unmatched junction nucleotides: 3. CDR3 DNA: TGTGCCAGCCGGGAGGATCCCTACGAGCAGTACTTC. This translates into CASREDPYEQYF.